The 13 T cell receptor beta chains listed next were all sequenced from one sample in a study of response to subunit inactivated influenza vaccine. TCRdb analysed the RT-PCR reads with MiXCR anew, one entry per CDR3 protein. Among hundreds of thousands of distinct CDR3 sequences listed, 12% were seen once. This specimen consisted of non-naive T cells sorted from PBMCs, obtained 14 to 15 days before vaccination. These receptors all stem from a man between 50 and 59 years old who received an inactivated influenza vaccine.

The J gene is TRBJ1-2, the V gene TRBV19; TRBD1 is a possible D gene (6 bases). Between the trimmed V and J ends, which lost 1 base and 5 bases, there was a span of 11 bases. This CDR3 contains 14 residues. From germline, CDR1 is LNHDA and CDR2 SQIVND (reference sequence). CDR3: CASSIGQALYGYTF. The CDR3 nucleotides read TGTGCCAGTAGTATAGGACAGGCCCTATATGGCTACACCTTC.

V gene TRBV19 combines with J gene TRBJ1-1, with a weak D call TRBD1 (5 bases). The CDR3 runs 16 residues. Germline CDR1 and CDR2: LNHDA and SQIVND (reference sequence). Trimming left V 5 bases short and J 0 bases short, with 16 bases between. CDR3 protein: CASSHRRQSMNTEAFF. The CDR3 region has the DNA TGTGCCAGTAGTCATAGGCGACAGTCGATGAACACTGAAGCTTTCTTT.

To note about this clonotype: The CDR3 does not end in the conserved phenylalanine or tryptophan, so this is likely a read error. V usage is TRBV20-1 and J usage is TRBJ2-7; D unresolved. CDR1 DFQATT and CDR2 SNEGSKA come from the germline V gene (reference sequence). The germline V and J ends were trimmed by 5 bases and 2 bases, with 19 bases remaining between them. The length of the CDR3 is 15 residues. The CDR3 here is CSAAQRRPRTYEQYL. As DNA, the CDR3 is TGCAGTGCTGCCCAGCGCCGCCCGAGAACCTACGAGCAGTACTTA.

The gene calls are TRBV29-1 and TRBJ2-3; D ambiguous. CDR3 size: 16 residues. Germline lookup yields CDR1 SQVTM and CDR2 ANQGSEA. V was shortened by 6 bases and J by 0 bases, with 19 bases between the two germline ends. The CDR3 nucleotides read TGCAGCGTGTCCTCCTACGGCTACTCTAGCACAGATACGCAGTATTTT. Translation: CSVSSYGYSSTDTQYF.

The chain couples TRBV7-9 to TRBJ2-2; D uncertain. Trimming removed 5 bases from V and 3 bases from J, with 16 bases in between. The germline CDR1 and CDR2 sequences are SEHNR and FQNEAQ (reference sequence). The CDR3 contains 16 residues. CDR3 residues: CASSPLESSHTGELFF. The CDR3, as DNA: TGTGCCAGCAGCCCATTGGAAAGCTCTCACACCGGGGAGCTGTTTTTT.

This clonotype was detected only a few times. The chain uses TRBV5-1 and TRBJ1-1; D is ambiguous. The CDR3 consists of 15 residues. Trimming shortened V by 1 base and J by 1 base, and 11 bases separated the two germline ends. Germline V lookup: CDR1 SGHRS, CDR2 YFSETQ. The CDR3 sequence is CASSLPTSKNTEAFF. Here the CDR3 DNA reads TGCGCCAGCAGCTTGCCCACAAGTAAGAACACTGAAGCTTTCTTT.

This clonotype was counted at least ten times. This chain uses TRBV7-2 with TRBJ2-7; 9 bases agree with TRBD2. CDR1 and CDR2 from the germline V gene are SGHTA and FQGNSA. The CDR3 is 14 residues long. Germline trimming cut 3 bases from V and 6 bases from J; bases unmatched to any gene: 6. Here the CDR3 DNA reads TGTGCCAGCAGCTTCATAGCGGGAGAGGGCGAGCAGTACTTC. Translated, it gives CASSFIAGEGEQYF.

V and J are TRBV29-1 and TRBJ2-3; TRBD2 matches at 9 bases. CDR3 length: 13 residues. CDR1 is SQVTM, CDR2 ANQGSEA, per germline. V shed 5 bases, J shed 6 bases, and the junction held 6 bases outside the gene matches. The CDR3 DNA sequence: TGCAGCGTTACAGCGGGAGGTAGGGATACGCAGTATTTT. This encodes CSVTAGGRDTQYF.

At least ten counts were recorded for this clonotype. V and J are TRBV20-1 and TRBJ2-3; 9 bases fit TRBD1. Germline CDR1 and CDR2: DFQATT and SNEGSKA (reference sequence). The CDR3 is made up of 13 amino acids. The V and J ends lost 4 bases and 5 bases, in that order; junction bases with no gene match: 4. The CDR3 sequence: CSATGTGLDTQYF. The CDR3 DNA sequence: TGCAGTGCTACCGGGACAGGGCTAGATACGCAGTATTTT.

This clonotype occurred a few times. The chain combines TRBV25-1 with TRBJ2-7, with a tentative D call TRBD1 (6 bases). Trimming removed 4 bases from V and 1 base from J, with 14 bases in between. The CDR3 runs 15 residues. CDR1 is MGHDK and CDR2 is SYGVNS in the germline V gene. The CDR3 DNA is TGTGCCAGCAGTGCATCATGGACAGTTTCCTACGAGCAGTACTTC. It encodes CASSASWTVSYEQYF.

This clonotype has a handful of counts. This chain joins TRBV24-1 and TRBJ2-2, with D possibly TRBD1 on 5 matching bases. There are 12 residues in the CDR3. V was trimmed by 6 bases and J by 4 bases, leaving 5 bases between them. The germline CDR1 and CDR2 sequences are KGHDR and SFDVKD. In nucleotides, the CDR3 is TGTGCCACCAGTCAGGGCACCGGGGAGCTGTTTTTT. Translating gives CATSQGTGELFF.

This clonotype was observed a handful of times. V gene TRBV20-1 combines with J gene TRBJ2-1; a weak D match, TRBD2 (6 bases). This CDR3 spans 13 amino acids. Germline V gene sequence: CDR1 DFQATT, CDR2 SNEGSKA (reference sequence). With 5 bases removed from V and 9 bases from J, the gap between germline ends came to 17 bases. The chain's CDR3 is CSALYQTRGEQFF. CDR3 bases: TGCAGTGCTCTATACCAGACTAGGGGTGAGCAGTTCTTC.

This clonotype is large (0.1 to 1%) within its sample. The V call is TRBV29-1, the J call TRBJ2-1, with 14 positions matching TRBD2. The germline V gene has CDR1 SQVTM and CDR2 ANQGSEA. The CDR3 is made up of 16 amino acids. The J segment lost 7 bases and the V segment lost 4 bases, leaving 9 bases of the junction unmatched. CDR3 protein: CSVAGLAGEMGNEQFF. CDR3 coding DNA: TGCAGCGTTGCGGGACTAGCGGGAGAGATGGGTAATGAGCAGTTCTTC.